This T cell receptor beta chain was found in a study of post-analysis software for immune sequencing data. Study at large: Patients with relapsing-remitting, secondary progressive and progressive-relapsing multiple sclerosis courses were all represented.

Points from the study as a whole: Controls showed significantly higher normalized Chao1 diversity than did multiple sclerosis patients.

A remark on this clonotype: Its antigen remains unknown.

The TCR beta cDNA libraries carried unique molecular identifiers. cDNA molecules numbering 400,000 to 550,000 came from around 0.96 to 9.9 million T cells. TCRdb re-analysed the PCR reads in MiXCR, keeping a single row per CDR3 protein. The sample includes about 430,000 distinct CDR3 sequences, approximately 38% of them seen just once. The TCR comes from a girl aged 2 to 9 with multiple sclerosis. Sequencing was carried out using blood.

The CDR3 region has the DNA TGTGCCAGCAGCCAAGAGTTGGGCTACTTGTCTAGCACAGATACGCAGTATTTT. Translating it yields CASSQELGYLSSTDTQYF. This chain connects TRBV3-1 to TRBJ2-3; D is uncertain. The CDR3 totals 18 residues. Per the germline V gene, CDR1 is LGHDT and CDR2 is YNNKEL (reference sequence). V lost 0 bases and J lost 0, with 16 bases in between.